A single sample is the source of the 3 T cell receptor beta chains below, sequenced in a study of blood T cell repertoires in COVID-19 (dated by TCRdb to the early 2020s). Preparation of the library involved the immunoSEQ multiplex PCR assay. Here the immuneACCESS table is served through TCRdb, limited to in-frame sequences with V and J called. Missing clones are a known gap in these copies; in checked studies unresolved V genes cover under half, and the rest lacks a known reason. The sample table lists about 160,000 clones, around 87% of them with a count of one. Clones ranked in the top ten supply less than 5% of the sample. Specimen: PBMCs or T cells enriched from blood (not recorded which). The receptors stem from a woman aged 35 to 49 who had been exposed to COVID-19.

This clone came up a few times. CDR3 sequence reads: CASSSPKGNYNSPLHF. CDR3 DNA: TGTGCCAGCAGCTCCCCCAAGGGGAACTATAATTCACCCCTCCACTTT. This rearrangement joins TRBV5-4 to TRBJ1-6, with D perhaps matching TRBD1 (5 bases). V was trimmed by 3 bases and J by 3 bases, leaving 13 bases between them. There are 16 residues in the CDR3. Germline V gives CDR1 SGHNT, CDR2 YYREEE (reference sequence).

This clone appeared a single time. The CDR3 nucleotides are TGTGCCAGCAGCTTAGGGGGGGACTATGGCTACACCTTC. This translates into CASSLGGDYGYTF. This chain uses TRBV7-9 with TRBJ1-2; D perhaps matches TRBD1 (5 bases). V shed 1 base and J shed 3 bases, with 6 bases lying between them. The germline V gene encodes CDR1 SEHNR and CDR2 FQNEAQ (reference sequence). This CDR3 has 13 residues.

The chain combines TRBV28 with TRBJ2-7; 11 positions agree with TRBD2. Unmatched junction bases numbered 11, after V lost 6 bases and J lost 1 base. Germline-derived CDR1 and CDR2 are MDHEN and SYDVKM. The CDR3 covers 17 residues. Here the CDR3 reads CASRPTGTSGSSYEQYF. Here the CDR3 DNA reads TGTGCCAGCAGACCTACCGGGACTAGCGGTTCATCCTACGAGCAGTACTTC. Combining the CDR3 with reference TRBV28 and TRBJ2-7 gives the whole variable domain DVKVTQSSRYLVKRTGEKVFLECVQDMDHENMFWYRQDPGLGLRLIYFSYDVKMKEKGDIPEGYSVSREKKERFSLILESASTNQTSMYLCASRPTGTSGSSYEQYFGPGTRLTVT.